The 3 T cell receptor beta chains given below trace back to one sample, sequenced in a study of shared clonotypes between healthy human individuals. Produced via immunoSEQ multiplex PCR; TCRdb's table is partial and in-frame only. Of 1.5 million to 2.5 million clones detected, 85% to 95% appear once; the ten largest clones hold roughly 1.2%. Naive CD8 cells lacked CD45RO and underwent positive selection for CCR7, leaving out terminally differentiated effector memory CD45RA+ cells. Sequencing was carried out using naive CD8+ T cells sorted from blood. These receptors were collected from a man aged 18 to 29 in good health.

The chain employs TRBV13 and TRBJ2-2, with D maybe TRBD2 (5 bases). The V end was cut by 5 bases, the J end by 4 bases, with 14 bases between. CDR1 is PRHDT and CDR2 is FYEKMQ in the germline V gene (reference sequence). The CDR3 sequence is 15 residues long. Here the CDR3 DNA reads TGTGCCAGCAGCCTCATAGCGAGACCCACCGGGGAGCTGTTTTTT. Translated: CASSLIARPTGELFF.

CDR3 in DNA: TGTGCCAGCAGCATAGGACTAGCGGGGGCCGAGCAGTACTTC. Protein sequence: CASSIGLAGAEQYF. The rearrangement links TRBV9 to TRBJ2-5; 13 bases are shared with TRBD2. The better agreement between TRBJ2-7 and the DNA end casts doubt on the J call. CDR1 is SGDLS and CDR2 is YYNGEE in the germline V gene. The CDR3 has 14 residues.

The CDR3 DNA reads TGTGCCAGCAGCCACGGGACAGTTAATGAAAAACTGTTTTTT. Protein sequence: CASSHGTVNEKLFF. This rearrangement joins TRBV6-1 to TRBJ1-4; 7 nucleotides align to TRBD1. The junction had 5 bases not matched to a gene; V was cut back by 6 bases and J by 4 bases. The CDR3 runs 14 residues. Germline V gene lookup returns CDR1 MNHNS and CDR2 SASEGT.